This T cell receptor beta chain stems from a study of blood T cells in healthy people across ages. Points from the study as a whole: One million T cells yielded diversity estimates that were considered underestimates.

A sample-barcoded 5' primer and a J-beta primer mix were used in a second PCR of about 7 to 12 cycles. TCRdb called the 5' RACE reads again in MiXCR, with one record for every CDR3 protein. This sample carries about 1.4 million distinct CDR3 sequences, roughly 60% of them seen once, and the ten largest clones take 5.5% to 8%. Germline V lookup: CDR1 SEHNR, CDR2 FQNEAQ (reference sequence). The V end lost 5 bases, the J end lost 4 bases, and 14 bases lay between the germline ends. The CDR3 loop spans 14 amino acids. Of note for this clonotype: What it binds is not known.

This receptor was taken from a man aged 18 to 30 in good health. The rearrangement uses TRBV7-9 and TRBJ1-2, with D perhaps TRBD1 (5 bases). The sample comprised blood. CDR3 amino acids: CASSGDDTSYGYTF. The DNA of the CDR3 is TGTGCCAGCAGCGGGGACGACACGAGCTATGGCTACACCTTC.